The 30 T cell receptor beta chains below were found in one sample sequenced in a study of PD-1 blockade in classical Hodgkin lymphoma. The protocol was immunoSEQ multiplex PCR, while the TCRdb copy is restricted to in-frame clones and leaves out a portion. The table has around 25,000 clones, 80% to 85% seen once. All the patients suffered relapse after autologous stem cell transplantation, and brentuximab vedotin exposure differed. With magnetic negative selection, CD4+ T cells were purified from PBMCs that had been thawed. The sequencing here drew on CD4+ T cells from blood, taken at baseline. These receptors were collected from a human donor with classical Hodgkin lymphoma.

The V call is TRBV30, the J call TRBJ1-1; D is possibly TRBD1 (6 bases). V shed 3 bases and J shed 8 bases, with 19 bases lying between them. The CDR3 is 14 amino acids. Looked up from germline, CDR1 is GTSNPN and CDR2 is SVGIG (reference sequence). The CDR3 loop reads CAWSLGGGWSEAFF. DNA for the CDR3: TGTGCCTGGAGCCTGGGGGGCGGGTGGTCAGAAGCTTTCTTT.

This clone has only one observation. This chain connects TRBV6-6 to TRBJ1-6; D is unresolved. The CDR3 sequence is 14 residues long. From germline, CDR1 is MNHNY and CDR2 SVGAGI (reference sequence). Trimming pared 4 bases from V and 3 bases from J, leaving 7 bases between. The CDR3: CASSWRVYNSPLHF. In nucleotides, the CDR3 is TGTGCCAGCAGTTGGAGGGTCTATAATTCACCCCTCCACTTT.

The rearrangement joins TRBV20-1 to TRBJ1-4, with D tentatively TRBD1 (5 bases). Trimming left V 0 bases short and J 14 bases short, with 10 bases between. The CDR3 spans 11 residues. From germline, CDR1 is DFQATT and CDR2 SNEGSKA (reference sequence). CDR3 coding DNA: TGCAGTGCTAGAGATATGGGACCCCTGTTTTTT. It translates to CSARDMGPLFF.

The chain links TRBV5-1 to TRBJ1-1; D is unclear. V lost 4 bases and J 1 base, leaving 14 bases between the germline ends. Germline loops: CDR1 SGHRS, CDR2 YFSETQ. This CDR3 region has 15 residues. The CDR3 nucleotides read TGCGCCAGCAGCCCCGGCCACGGGGAGAACACTGAAGCTTTCTTT. Translation: CASSPGHGENTEAFF.

This clone was counted a single time. V is TRBV5-6 and J is TRBJ1-1; no definite D call. The CDR3 totals 13 residues. Trimming pared 4 bases from V and 0 bases from J, leaving 7 bases between. Germline V lookup: CDR1 SGHDT, CDR2 YYEEEE. CDR3 bases: TGTGCCAGCAGCAGAACAGTGAACACTGAAGCTTTCTTT. Amino acid sequence: CASSRTVNTEAFF.

This clone was counted once. The gene calls are TRBV18 and TRBJ2-4; D remains unclear. CDR1 and CDR2 from the germline V gene are KGHSH and LQKENI. This CDR3 region has 14 residues. Trimming shortened V by 1 base and J by 3 bases, and 7 bases separated the two germline ends. The chain's CDR3 is CASSPRVGKNIQYF. For the CDR3, the DNA is TGTGCCAGCTCACCACGGGTAGGCAAAAACATTCAGTACTTC.

This chain connects TRBV2 to TRBJ2-7; D may be TRBD2 (6 bases). V gave up 6 bases and J gave up 0 bases, with 6 bases separating them. The length of the CDR3 is 12 residues. Germline-derived CDR1 and CDR2 are SNHLY and FYNNEI. CDR3 loop: CASRRDSYEQYF. The CDR3 bases are TGTGCCAGCAGGCGGGACTCCTACGAGCAGTACTTC.

This chain uses TRBV27 with TRBJ2-7, with D tentatively TRBD2 (5 bases). CDR1 and CDR2 (germline): MNHEY, SMNVEV (reference sequence). Between the trimmed V and J ends, which lost 2 bases and 0 bases, there was a span of 14 bases. The length of the CDR3 is 16 residues. CDR3: CASSLREPGSSYEQYF. In nucleotides, the CDR3 is TGTGCCAGCAGTTTAAGGGAACCGGGAAGCTCCTACGAGCAGTACTTC.

The chain employs TRBV7-9 and TRBJ1-1; 7 bases agree with TRBD1. The V gene's germline CDR1 is SEHNR and CDR2 FQNEAQ (reference sequence). This CDR3 has 18 amino acids. V lost 5 bases, J lost 1 base, and 16 bases stayed unmatched. CDR3: CASSPLKLDRSQNTEAFF. In nucleotides, the CDR3 is TGTGCCAGCAGCCCCCTAAAACTGGACAGGAGCCAGAACACTGAAGCTTTCTTT.

The chain links TRBV11-1 to TRBJ2-5; D is undetermined. The CDR3 spans 13 residues. CDR1 is SGHAT, CDR2 FQDESV, per germline (reference sequence). Between the trimmed V and J ends, which lost 5 bases and 5 bases, there was a span of 12 bases. The CDR3 DNA is TGTGCCAGCAGCATCGAAGCTTTGGAGACCCAGTACTTC. It yields the protein CASSIEALETQYF.

This chain connects TRBV7-9 to TRBJ1-1, with D unclear. CDR1 and CDR2 (germline): SEHNR, FQNEAQ (reference sequence). The CDR3 sequence is 13 residues long. The ends were cut back, 2 bases at V and 9 bases at J, with 13 bases in the middle. CDR3 nucleotide sequence: TGTGCCAGCAGCTTACTCCAGCCCGCAAAAGCTTTCTTT. The encoded protein is CASSLLQPAKAFF.

The chain links TRBV5-5 to TRBJ2-7; no firm D call. With 2 bases removed from V and 7 bases from J, the gap between germline ends came to 13 bases. This CDR3 comprises 13 residues. Per germline, CDR1 SGHKS and CDR2 YYEKEE (reference sequence). The CDR3 region has the DNA TGTGCCAGCAGCTTTTTCGTCCCGGATGAGCAGTACTTC. As protein: CASSFFVPDEQYF.

The chain employs TRBV7-2 and TRBJ2-7, with D perhaps matching TRBD2 (5 bases). Germline V lookup: CDR1 SGHTA, CDR2 FQGNSA. V was shortened by 5 bases and J by 9 bases, with 14 bases between the two germline ends. The CDR3 covers 12 residues. CDR3 DNA: TGTGCCAGCAGCCCCGCCAGCGGTTTGCAGTACTTC. Protein: CASSPASGLQYF. The full variable domain, its missing parts supplied by reference TRBV7-2 and TRBJ2-7, is GAGVSQSPSNKVTEKGKDVELRCDPISGHTALYWYRQSLGQGLEFLIYFQGNSAPDKSGLPSDRFSAERTGGSVSTLTIQRTQQEDSAVYLCASSPASGLQYFGPGTRLTVT.

V is TRBV4-1 and J is TRBJ2-7; the D is unclear. This CDR3 comprises 16 residues. V dropped 6 bases and J dropped 0 bases, with 18 bases sitting between them. Germline CDR1 reads MGHRA; CDR2 reads YSYEKL. The CDR3 protein is CASSPMIYTSSYEQYF. Here the CDR3 DNA reads TGCGCCAGCAGTCCAATGATATACACGAGCTCCTACGAGCAGTACTTC.

The chain links TRBV6-1 to TRBJ1-5, with 9 bases aligning to TRBD1. V lost 4 bases, J lost 0 bases, and 10 bases stayed unmatched. The CDR3 totals 18 residues. Germline values: CDR1 MNHNS, CDR2 SASEGT. The CDR3, as DNA: TGTGCCAGCAGTGCGGAGACAGGGGGTTCGTATAGCAATCAGCCCCAGCATTTT. Amino acid sequence: CASSAETGGSYSNQPQHF.

This clone appeared once. This chain joins TRBV7-2 and TRBJ2-2, with D hard to call. Germline-derived CDR1 and CDR2 are SGHTA and FQGNSA. The CDR3 has 13 amino acids. Trimming took off 5 bases at V and 9 bases at J, with 13 bases between the two ends. The CDR3 is CASSPPIPRELFF. The CDR3 DNA is TGTGCCAGCAGCCCCCCCATTCCAAGGGAGCTGTTTTTT.

The J gene is TRBJ1-1, the V gene TRBV19, with no clear D. The CDR3 is made up of 14 amino acids. Per the germline V gene, CDR1 is LNHDA and CDR2 is SQIVND (reference sequence). The V and J ends lost 7 bases and 1 base respectively, with 13 bases between them. The CDR3 reads CASKDWQTNTEAFF. In DNA form, the CDR3 reads TGTGCCAGTAAAGATTGGCAGACGAACACTGAAGCTTTCTTT.

The chain couples TRBV29-1 to TRBJ1-2; TRBD1 might be the D (6 bases). The CDR3 has 16 amino acids. Germline V gene lookup returns CDR1 SQVTM and CDR2 ANQGSEA. Trimming left V 6 bases short and J 8 bases short, with 28 bases between. Written as DNA, the CDR3 is TGCAGCGTCGGCAGGTTGCGGGACACGGGAAGCAGGGGCTACACCTTC. Encoded protein: CSVGRLRDTGSRGYTF.

The rearrangement uses TRBV5-1 and TRBJ1-3; D is perhaps TRBD1 (6 bases). Germline CDR1 and CDR2: SGHRS and YFSETQ. Trimming cost V 4 bases and J 4 bases, with 21 bases left between them. This CDR3 is built from 17 residues. The CDR3: CASSAGSGTSTGNTIYF. The CDR3 nucleotides read TGCGCCAGCAGCGCGGGCTCCGGGACATCTACGGGAAACACCATATATTTT.

The chain carries TRBV19 and TRBJ1-3; D is ambiguous. The CDR3 has 16 amino acids. The ends were cut back, 5 bases at V and 5 bases at J, with 19 bases in the middle. The V gene's germline CDR1 is LNHDA and CDR2 SQIVND (reference sequence). The CDR3 is CASSPRPETLRNTIYF. CDR3 nucleotides: TGTGCCAGTAGTCCCCGACCGGAGACCTTGAGAAACACCATATATTTT.

The CDR3 coding sequence is TGTGCCAGCAGTTACGGGTATAGCGGGGGCCACGAGCAGTACTTC. Translation: CASSYGYSGGHEQYF. This chain links TRBV6-5 with TRBJ2-7; 9 positions agree with TRBD2. The trim removed 2 bases at V and 5 bases at J, leaving 7 bases unmatched. From germline, CDR1 is MNHEY and CDR2 SVGAGI. This CDR3 has 15 amino acids.

The chain joins TRBV6-1 to TRBJ1-5, with D unresolved. The CDR3 is made up of 18 amino acids. CDR1 and CDR2 (germline): MNHNS, SASEGT. The V and J ends lost 0 bases and 6 bases respectively, with 21 bases between them. DNA for the CDR3: TGTGCCAGCAGTGAAGCGCACCTTGGGTTTTATAGTCCTCAGCCCCAGCATTTT. Translation: CASSEAHLGFYSPQPQHF.

This rearrangement joins TRBV6-6 to TRBJ1-5; D gene unclear. V was shortened by 0 bases and J by 7 bases, with 7 bases between the two germline ends. There are 13 residues in the CDR3. CDR1 MNHNY and CDR2 SVGAGI come from the germline V gene (reference sequence). CDR3 in DNA: TGTGCCAGCAGTTACTCGATCTCGCAGCCCCAGCATTTT. This encodes CASSYSISQPQHF.

This clone was recorded a few times. J is TRBJ1-1 and V is TRBV19; 8 bases are a match to TRBD1. Per germline, CDR1 LNHDA and CDR2 SQIVND (reference sequence). The CDR3 loop spans 16 amino acids. V was clipped by 7 bases and J by 3 bases; unmatched bases: 13. The CDR3 sequence is CASTHNRQGWDTEAFF. CDR3 nucleotide sequence: TGTGCCAGTACACATAATCGACAGGGGTGGGACACTGAAGCTTTCTTT.

The CDR3 DNA follows: TGTGCCAGTAGTATAGGCTGGAACACTGAAGCTTTCTTT. Translated, it gives CASSIGWNTEAFF. The V call is TRBV19, the J call TRBJ1-1; D gene unclear. The V end lost 1 base, the J end lost 1 base, and 4 bases lay between the germline ends. This CDR3 comprises 13 residues. Germline CDR1 is LNHDA and CDR2 is SQIVND (reference sequence).

This chain uses TRBV5-1 with TRBJ2-7, with 7 bases fitting TRBD2. V dropped 0 bases and J dropped 2; count of bases not matched to a gene: 5. This CDR3 is 15 amino acids long. CDR1 SGHRS and CDR2 YFSETQ come from the germline V gene. The CDR3 region has the DNA TGCGCCAGCAGCTTGGCTCAGGGAGGGACCTACGAGCAGTACTTC. Translating gives CASSLAQGGTYEQYF. Using reference TRBV5-1 and TRBJ2-7 for the parts outside the CDR3, the full variable domain is KAGVTQTPRYLIKTRGQQVTLSCSPISGHRSVSWYQQTPGQGLQFLFEYFSETQRNKGNFPGRFSGRQFSNSRSEMNVSTLELGDSALYLCASSLAQGGTYEQYFGPGTRLTVT.

The rearrangement uses TRBV7-3 and TRBJ2-3; 7 nucleotides match TRBD2. Germline V CDR1 and CDR2: SGHTA, FQGTGA. V lost 2 bases, J lost 3 bases, and 5 bases stayed unmatched. The CDR3 loop spans 15 amino acids. CDR3 in DNA: TGTGCCAGCAGCTTAGAATCAGCGGGGACAGATACGCAGTATTTT. Protein product: CASSLESAGTDTQYF. Full variable domain (missing parts from reference TRBV7-3 and TRBJ2-3): GAGVSQTPSNKVTEKGKYVELRCDPISGHTALYWYRQSLGQGPEFLIYFQGTGAADDSGLPNDRFFAVRPEGSVSTLKIQRTERGDSAVYLCASSLESAGTDTQYFGPGTRLTVL.

The V and J genes are TRBV27 and TRBJ1-5; 7 bases align to TRBD1. CDR1 MNHEY and CDR2 SMNVEV come from the germline V gene (reference sequence). With V trimmed by 2 bases and J by 3 bases, 4 bases remained unmatched. The CDR3 loop spans 15 amino acids. The DNA for the CDR3 is TGTGCCAGCAGTTTAACAGGGGCAATCAATCAGCCCCAGCATTTT. Translating gives CASSLTGAINQPQHF.

The gene calls are TRBV15 and TRBJ2-3, with 11 bases that match TRBD2. The CDR3 contains 17 residues. The V segment lost 5 bases and the J segment 2 bases; nucleotides outside the gene matches: 9. The V gene's germline CDR1 is LNHNV and CDR2 YYDKDF (reference sequence). DNA for the CDR3: TGTGCCACCAGCCCTGCTATGACTAGCGGGGCCACAGATACGCAGTATTTT. This sequence encodes CATSPAMTSGATDTQYF. The full variable domain, rest sourced from reference TRBV15 and TRBJ2-3, is DAMVIQNPRYQVTQFGKPVTLSCSQTLNHNVMYWYQQKSSQAPKLLFHYYDKDFNNEADTPDNFQSRRPNTSFCFLDIRSPGLGDTAMYLCATSPAMTSGATDTQYFGPGTRLTVL.

The chain couples TRBV11-3 to TRBJ2-1; D not resolved. V was pared by 6 bases and J by 1 base, with 10 bases between. CDR1 and CDR2 (germline): SGHNT, YENEEA. This CDR3 is 14 amino acids long. CDR3 sequence (DNA): TGTGCCAGCAGTGGAGCTTTATCCTACAATGAGCAGTTCTTC. Encoded protein: CASSGALSYNEQFF.